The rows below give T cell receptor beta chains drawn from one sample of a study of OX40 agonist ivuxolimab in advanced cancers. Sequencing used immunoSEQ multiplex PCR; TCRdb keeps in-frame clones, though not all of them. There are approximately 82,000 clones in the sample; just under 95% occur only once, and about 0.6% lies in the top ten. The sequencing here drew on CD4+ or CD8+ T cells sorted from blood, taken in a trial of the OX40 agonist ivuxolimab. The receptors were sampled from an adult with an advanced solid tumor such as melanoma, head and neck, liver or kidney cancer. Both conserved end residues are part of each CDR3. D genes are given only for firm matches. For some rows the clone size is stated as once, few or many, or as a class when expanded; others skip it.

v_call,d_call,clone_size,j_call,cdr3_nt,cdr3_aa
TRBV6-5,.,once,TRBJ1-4,TGTGCCAGCAGTTACTCCCGGCGGGAAAAACTGTTTTTT,CASSYSRREKLFF
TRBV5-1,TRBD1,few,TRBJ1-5,TGCGCCAGCAGCCCGGGACAGGGGTTGGGGCAGCCCCAGCATTTT,CASSPGQGLGQPQHF
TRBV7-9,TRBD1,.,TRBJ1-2,TGTGCCAGCAGCCTAACAGGGGGCCATGGCTACACCTTC,CASSLTGGHGYTF
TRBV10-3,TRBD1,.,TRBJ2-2,TGTGCCATCCTAGGGACAGCGAACACCGGGGAGCTGTTTTTT,CAILGTANTGELFF
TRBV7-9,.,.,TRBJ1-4,TGTGCCAGCAGCTTAGCGACCCTGGACGGGAATGAAAAACTGTTTTTT,CASSLATLDGNEKLFF
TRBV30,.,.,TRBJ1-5,TGTGCCTGGAGCGGTGGAAGCAATCAGCCCCAGCATTTT,CAWSGGSNQPQHF
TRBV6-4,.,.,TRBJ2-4,TGTGCCAGCAGTGACGGCAGTAACATTCAGTACTTC,CASSDGSNIQYF
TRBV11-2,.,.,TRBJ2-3,TGTGCCAGCAGCTTGGGTCCAACAGATACGCAGTATTTT,CASSLGPTDTQYF
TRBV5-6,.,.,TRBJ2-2,TGTGCCAGCAGCTTGGTTGGGTACACCGGGGAGCTGTTTTTT,CASSLVGYTGELFF
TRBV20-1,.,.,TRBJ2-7,TGCAGTGCAATCGGACAGTACGAGCAGTACTTC,CSAIGQYEQYF
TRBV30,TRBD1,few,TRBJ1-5,TGTGCCTGGGGTAGACAGGGGAATCAGCCCCAGCATTTT,CAWGRQGNQPQHF
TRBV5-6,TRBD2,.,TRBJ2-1,TGTGCCAGCAGCTTTAGGGCTAGCGGGATCAATGAGCAGTTCTTC,CASSFRASGINEQFF
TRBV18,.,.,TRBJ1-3,TGTGCCAGCTCACCAAACGACAGCTCTGGAAACACCATATATTTT,CASSPNDSSGNTIYF
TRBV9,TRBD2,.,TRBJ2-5,TGTGCCAGCAGCAAAGGACTAGCGGGAAACACCGAGACCCAGTACTTC,CASSKGLAGNTETQYF
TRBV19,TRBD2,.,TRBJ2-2,TGTGCCACGGAAGGGACTAGCGGGAGTTCCGGGGAGCTGTTTTTT,CATEGTSGSSGELFF
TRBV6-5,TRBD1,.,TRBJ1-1,TGTGCCAGCAGGACTCAGGGGGCGGTCACTGAAGCTTTCTTT,CASRTQGAVTEAFF
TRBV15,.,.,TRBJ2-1,TGTGCCACCCCGGTCAAGAATGAGCAGTTCTTC,CATPVKNEQFF
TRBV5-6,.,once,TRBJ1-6,TGTGCCAGCAGCAACTGGGGATCACCTAATTCACCCCTCCACTTT,CASSNWGSPNSPLHF
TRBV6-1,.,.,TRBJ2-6,TGTGCCACCCAACGGGGAAGCTCTGGGGCCAACGTCCTGACTTTC,CATQRGSSGANVLTF
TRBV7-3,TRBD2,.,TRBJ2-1,TGTGCCAGCAGTAAAAACCAGCGGGGCAATCACAATGAGCAGTTCTTC,CASSKNQRGNHNEQFF
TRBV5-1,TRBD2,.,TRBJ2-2,TGCGCCAGCAGCTTGGACGGGAGGGGTACCGGGGAGCTGTTTTTT,CASSLDGRGTGELFF
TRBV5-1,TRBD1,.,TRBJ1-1,TGCGCCAGCAGCACGGACCCAGGGGGCACTGAAGCTTTCTTT,CASSTDPGGTEAFF
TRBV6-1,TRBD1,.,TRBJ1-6,TGTGCCAGCAGTAAGGGACAGCTATTCGGGTCACCCCTCCACTTT,CASSKGQLFGSPLHF
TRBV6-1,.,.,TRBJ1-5,TGTGCCAGCAGTGAATGGGGCAGGGGCGGAGATCAGCCCCAGCATTTT,CASSEWGRGGDQPQHF
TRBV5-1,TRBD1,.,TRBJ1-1,TGCGCCAGCAGCTTCGGGACAGGGGGCAACACTGAAGCTTTCTTT,CASSFGTGGNTEAFF